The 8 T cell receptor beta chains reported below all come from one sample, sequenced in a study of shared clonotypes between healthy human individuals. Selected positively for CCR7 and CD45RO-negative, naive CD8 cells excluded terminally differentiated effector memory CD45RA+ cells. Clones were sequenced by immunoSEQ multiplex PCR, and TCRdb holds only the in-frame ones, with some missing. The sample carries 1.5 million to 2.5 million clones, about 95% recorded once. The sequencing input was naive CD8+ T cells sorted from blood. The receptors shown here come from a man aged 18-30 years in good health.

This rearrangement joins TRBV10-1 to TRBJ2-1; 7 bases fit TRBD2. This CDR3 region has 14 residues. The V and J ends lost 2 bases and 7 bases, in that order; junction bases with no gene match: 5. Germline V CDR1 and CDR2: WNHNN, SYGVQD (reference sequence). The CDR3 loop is CASSEGGSKNEQFF. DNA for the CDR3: TGCGCCAGCAGTGAGGGCGGGAGTAAGAATGAGCAGTTCTTC.

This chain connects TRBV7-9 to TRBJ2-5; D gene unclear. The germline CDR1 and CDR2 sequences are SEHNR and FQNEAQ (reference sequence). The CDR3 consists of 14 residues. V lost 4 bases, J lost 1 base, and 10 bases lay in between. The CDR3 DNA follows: TGTGCCAGCAGCTCAAAGCCCATCCAAGAGACCCAGTACTTC. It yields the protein CASSSKPIQETQYF. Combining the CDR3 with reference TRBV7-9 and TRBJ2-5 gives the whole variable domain DTGVSQNPRHKITKRGQNVTFRCDPISEHNRLYWYRQTLGQGPEFLTYFQNEAQLEKSRLLSDRFSAERPKGSFSTLEIQRTEQGDSAMYLCASSSKPIQETQYFGPGTRLLVL.

CDR3 in amino acids: CASSPPEGQGYEQYF. In nucleotides, the CDR3 is TGTGCCAGCAGCCCCCCGGAGGGACAGGGATACGAGCAGTACTTC. The V gene is TRBV14, the J gene TRBJ2-7, with TRBD1 matching 9 bases. V dropped 4 bases and J dropped 4; count of bases not matched to a gene: 8. Per germline, CDR1 SGHDN and CDR2 FVKESK. The CDR3 consists of 15 residues.

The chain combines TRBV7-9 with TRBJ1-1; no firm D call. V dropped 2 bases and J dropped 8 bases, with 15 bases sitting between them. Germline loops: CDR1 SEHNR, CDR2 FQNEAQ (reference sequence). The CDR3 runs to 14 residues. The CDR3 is CASSLYFGDEEAFF. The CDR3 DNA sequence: TGTGCCAGCAGCTTATATTTCGGTGACGAGGAAGCTTTCTTT.

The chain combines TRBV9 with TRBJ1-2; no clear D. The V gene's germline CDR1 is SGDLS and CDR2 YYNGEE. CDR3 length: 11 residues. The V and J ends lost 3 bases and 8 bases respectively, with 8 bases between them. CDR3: CASSAYWGYTF. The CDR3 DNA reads TGTGCCAGCAGCGCGTACTGGGGCTACACCTTC.

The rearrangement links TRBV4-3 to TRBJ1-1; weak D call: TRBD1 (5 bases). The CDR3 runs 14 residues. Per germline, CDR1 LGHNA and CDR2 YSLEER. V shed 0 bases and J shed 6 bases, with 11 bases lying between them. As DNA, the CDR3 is TGCGCCAGCAGCCAAGAGTCAGGGTCCCCTGAAGCTTTCTTT. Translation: CASSQESGSPEAFF.

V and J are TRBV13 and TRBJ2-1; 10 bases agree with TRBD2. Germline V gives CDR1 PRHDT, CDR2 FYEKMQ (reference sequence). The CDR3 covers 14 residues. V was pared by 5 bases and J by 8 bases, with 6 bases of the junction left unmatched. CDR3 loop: CASSRTSGGDEQFF. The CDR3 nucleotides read TGTGCCAGCAGCCGGACTAGCGGAGGGGATGAGCAGTTCTTC.

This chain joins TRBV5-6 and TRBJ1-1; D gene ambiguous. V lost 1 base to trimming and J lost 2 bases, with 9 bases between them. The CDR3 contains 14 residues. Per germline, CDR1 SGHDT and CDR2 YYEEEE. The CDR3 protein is CASSLLGLNTEAFF. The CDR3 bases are TGTGCCAGCAGCTTGTTAGGGTTAAACACTGAAGCTTTCTTT. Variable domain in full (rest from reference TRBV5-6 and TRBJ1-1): DAGVTQSPTHLIKTRGQQVTLRCSPKSGHDTVSWYQQALGQGPQFIFQYYEEEERQRGNFPDRFSGHQFPNYSSELNVNALLLGDSALYLCASSLLGLNTEAFFGQGTRLTVV.